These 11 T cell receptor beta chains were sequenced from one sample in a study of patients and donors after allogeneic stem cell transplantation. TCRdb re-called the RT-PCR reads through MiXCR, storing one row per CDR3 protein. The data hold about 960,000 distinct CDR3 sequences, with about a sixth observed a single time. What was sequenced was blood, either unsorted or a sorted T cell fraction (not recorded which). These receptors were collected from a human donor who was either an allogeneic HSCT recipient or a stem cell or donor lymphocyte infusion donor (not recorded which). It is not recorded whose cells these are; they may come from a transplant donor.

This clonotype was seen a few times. As DNA, the CDR3 is TGTGCCAGCACGCCTCAGCACAATGAGCAGTTCTTC. Protein product: CASTPQHNEQFF. The chain combines TRBV11-2 with TRBJ2-1; no firm D call. The ends were cut back, 7 bases at V and 5 bases at J, with 9 bases in the middle. CDR1 and CDR2 (germline): SGHAT, FQNNGV. The CDR3 consists of 12 residues.

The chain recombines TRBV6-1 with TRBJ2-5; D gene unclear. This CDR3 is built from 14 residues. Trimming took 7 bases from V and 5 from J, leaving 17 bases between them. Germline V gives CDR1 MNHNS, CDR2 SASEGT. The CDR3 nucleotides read TGTGCCAGCACGGGCAGCGCACCGAGTGAGACCCAGTACTTC. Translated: CASTGSAPSETQYF.

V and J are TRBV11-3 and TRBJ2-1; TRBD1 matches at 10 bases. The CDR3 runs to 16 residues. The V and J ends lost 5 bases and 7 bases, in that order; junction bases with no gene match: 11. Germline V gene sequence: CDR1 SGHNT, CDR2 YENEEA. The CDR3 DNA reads TGTGCCAGCAGCCTAATAGGGACAGGGGCGCTGAATGAGCAGTTCTTC. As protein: CASSLIGTGALNEQFF.

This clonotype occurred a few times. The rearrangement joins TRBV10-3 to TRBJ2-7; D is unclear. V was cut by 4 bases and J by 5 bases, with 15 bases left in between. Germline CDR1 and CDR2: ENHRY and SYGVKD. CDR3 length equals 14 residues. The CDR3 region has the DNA TGTGCCATCAGTGGAGGCCCTTCGACCCACGAGCAGTACTTC. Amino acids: CAISGGPSTHEQYF.

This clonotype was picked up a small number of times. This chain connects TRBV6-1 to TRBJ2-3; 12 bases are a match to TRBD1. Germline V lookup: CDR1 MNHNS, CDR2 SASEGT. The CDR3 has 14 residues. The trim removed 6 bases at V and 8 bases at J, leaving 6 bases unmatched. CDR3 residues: CASSRDRGPGTQYF. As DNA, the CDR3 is TGTGCCAGCAGCCGGGACAGGGGGCCGGGTACGCAGTATTTT.

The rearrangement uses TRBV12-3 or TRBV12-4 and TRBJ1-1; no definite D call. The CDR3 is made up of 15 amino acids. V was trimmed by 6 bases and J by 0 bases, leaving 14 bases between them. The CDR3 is CASSFTTVMNTEAFF. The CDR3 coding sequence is TGTGCCAGCAGCTTCACGACCGTCATGAACACTGAAGCTTTCTTT.

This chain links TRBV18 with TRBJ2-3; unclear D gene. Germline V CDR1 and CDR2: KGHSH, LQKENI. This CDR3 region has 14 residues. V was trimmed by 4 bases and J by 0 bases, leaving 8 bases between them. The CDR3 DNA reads TGTGCCAGCTCACTGACTCAAAGCACAGATACGCAGTATTTT. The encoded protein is CASSLTQSTDTQYF. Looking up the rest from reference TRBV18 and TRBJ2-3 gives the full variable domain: NAGVMQNPRHLVRRRGQEARLRCSPMKGHSHVYWYRQLPEEGLKFMVYLQKENIIDESGMPKERFSAEFPKEGPSILRIQQVVRGDSAAYFCASSLTQSTDTQYFGPGTRLTVL.

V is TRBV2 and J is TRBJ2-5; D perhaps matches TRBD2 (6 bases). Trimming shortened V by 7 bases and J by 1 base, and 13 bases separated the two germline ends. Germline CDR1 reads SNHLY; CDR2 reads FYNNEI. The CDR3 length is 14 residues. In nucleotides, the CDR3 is TGTGCCAGCATCTTGGGGGGACTCCAAGAGACCCAGTACTTC. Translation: CASILGGLQETQYF.

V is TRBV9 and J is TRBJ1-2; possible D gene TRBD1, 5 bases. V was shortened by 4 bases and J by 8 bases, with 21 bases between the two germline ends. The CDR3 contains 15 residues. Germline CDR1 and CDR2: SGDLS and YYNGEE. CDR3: CASSRDTGGYKGYTF. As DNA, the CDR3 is TGTGCCAGCAGCCGAGATACTGGGGGATATAAGGGCTACACCTTC.

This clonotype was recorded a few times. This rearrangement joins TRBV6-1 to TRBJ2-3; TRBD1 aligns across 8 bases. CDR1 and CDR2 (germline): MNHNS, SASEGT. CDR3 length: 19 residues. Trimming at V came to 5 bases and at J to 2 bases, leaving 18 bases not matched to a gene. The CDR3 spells CASSTFALSTRGPTDTQYF. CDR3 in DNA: TGTGCCAGCAGTACCTTCGCCCTTTCAACCAGGGGGCCCACAGATACGCAGTATTTT.

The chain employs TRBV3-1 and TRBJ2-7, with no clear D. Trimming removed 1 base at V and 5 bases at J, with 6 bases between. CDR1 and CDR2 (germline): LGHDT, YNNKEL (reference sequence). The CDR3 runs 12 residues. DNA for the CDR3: TGTGCCAGCAGCCAAGTTCCTCACGAGCAGTACTTC. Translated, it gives CASSQVPHEQYF.